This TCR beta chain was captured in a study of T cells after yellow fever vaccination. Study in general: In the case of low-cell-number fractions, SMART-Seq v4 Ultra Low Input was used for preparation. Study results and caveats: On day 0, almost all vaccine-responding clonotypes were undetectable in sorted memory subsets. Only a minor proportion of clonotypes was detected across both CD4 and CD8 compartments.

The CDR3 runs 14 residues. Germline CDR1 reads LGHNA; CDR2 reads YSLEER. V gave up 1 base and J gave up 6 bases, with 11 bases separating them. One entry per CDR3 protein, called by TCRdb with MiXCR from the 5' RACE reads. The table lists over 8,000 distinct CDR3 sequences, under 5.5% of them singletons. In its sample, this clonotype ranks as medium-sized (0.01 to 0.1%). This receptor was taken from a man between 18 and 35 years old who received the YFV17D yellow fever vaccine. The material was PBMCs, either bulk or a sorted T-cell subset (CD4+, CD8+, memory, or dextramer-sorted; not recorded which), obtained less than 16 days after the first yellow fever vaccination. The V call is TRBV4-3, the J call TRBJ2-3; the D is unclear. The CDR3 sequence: CASSQVLSRDTQYF. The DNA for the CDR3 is TGCGCCAGCAGCCAAGTACTCAGCAGGGATACGCAGTATTTT.